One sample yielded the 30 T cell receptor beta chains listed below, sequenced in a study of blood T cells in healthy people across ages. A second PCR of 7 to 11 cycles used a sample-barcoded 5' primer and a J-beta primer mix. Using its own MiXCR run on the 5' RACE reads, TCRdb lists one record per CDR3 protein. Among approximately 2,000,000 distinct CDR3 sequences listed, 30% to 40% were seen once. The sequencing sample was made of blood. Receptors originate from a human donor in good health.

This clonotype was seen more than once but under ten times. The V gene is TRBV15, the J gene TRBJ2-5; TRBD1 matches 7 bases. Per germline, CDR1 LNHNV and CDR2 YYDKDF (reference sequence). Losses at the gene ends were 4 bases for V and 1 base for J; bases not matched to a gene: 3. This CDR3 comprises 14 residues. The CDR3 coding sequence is TGTGCCACCAGCACCCGGGACAGCCAAGAGACCCAGTACTTC. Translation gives CATSTRDSQETQYF.

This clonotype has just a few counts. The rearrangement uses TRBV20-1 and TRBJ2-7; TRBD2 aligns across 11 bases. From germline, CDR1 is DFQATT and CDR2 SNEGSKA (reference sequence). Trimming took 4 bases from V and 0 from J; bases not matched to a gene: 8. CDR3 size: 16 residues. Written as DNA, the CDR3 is TGCAGTGCTACCGGGACTAGCGGAATACTCTCCTACGAGCAGTACTTC. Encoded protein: CSATGTSGILSYEQYF.

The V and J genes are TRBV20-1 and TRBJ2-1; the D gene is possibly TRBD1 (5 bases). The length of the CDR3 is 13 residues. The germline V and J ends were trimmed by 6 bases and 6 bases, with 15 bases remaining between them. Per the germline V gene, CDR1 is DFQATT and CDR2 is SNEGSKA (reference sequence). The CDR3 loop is CSAAASGINEQFF. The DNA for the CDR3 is TGCAGTGCGGCGGCCTCAGGGATCAATGAGCAGTTCTTC.

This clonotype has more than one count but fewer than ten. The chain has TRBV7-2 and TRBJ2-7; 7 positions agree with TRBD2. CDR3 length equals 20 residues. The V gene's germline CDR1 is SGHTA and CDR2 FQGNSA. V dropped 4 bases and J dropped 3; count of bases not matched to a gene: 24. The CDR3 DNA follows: TGTGCCAGCAGCTCGCCACTTGACGGGGGGAGTTTGACCGCGCGCTACGAGCAGTACTTC. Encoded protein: CASSSPLDGGSLTARYEQYF.

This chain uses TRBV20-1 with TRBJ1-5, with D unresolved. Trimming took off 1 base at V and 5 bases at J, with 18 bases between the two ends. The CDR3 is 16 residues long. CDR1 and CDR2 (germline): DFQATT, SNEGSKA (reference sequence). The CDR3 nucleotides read TGCAGTGCTAGAGGTACGCCCAGAGGACGCTATCAGCCCCAGCATTTT. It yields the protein CSARGTPRGRYQPQHF.

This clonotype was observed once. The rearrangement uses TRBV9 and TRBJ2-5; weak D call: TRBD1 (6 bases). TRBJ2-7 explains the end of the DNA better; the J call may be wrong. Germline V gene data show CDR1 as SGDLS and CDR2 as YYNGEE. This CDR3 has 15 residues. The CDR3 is CASSVAGASAYEQYF. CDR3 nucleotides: TGTGCCAGCAGCGTAGCAGGGGCAAGCGCCTACGAGCAGTACTTC.

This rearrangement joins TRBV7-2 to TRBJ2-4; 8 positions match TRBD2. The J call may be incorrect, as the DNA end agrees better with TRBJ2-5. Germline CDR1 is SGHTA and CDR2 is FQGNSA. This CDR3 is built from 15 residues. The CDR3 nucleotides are TGTGCCAGCAGCATGAGCGGGGGCCCACAAGAGACCCAGTACTTC. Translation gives CASSMSGGPQETQYF.

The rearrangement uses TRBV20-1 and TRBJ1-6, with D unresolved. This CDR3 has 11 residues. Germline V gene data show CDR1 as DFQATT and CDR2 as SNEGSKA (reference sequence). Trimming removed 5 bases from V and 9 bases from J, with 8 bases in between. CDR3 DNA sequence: TGCAGTGCTGAGTCAGCTTCACCCCTCCACTTT. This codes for CSAESASPLHF.

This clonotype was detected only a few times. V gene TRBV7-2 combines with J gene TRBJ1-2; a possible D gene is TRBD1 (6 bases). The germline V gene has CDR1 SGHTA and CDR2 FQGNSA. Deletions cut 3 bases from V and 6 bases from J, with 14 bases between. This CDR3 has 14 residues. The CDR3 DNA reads TGTGCCAGCAGCTTCCGGGGGCTAATAAATGGCTACACCTTC. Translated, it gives CASSFRGLINGYTF. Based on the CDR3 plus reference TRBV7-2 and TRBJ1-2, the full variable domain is GAGVSQSPSNKVTEKGKDVELRCDPISGHTALYWYRQSLGQGLEFLIYFQGNSAPDKSGLPSDRFSAERTGGSVSTLTIQRTQQEDSAVYLCASSFRGLINGYTFGSGTRLTVV.

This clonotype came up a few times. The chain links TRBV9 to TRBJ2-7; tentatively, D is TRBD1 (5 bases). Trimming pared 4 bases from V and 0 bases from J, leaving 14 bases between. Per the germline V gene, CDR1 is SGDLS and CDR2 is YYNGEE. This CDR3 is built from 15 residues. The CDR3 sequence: CASSPWGGNSYEQYF. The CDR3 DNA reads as TGTGCCAGCAGCCCCTGGGGCGGCAACTCCTACGAGCAGTACTTC. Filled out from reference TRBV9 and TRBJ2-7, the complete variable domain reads DSGVTQTPKHLITATGQRVTLRCSPRSGDLSVYWYQQSLDQGLQFLIQYYNGEERAKGNILERFSAQQFPDLHSELNLSSLELGDSALYFCASSPWGGNSYEQYFGPGTRLTVT.

CDR3 nucleotide sequence: TGTGCCAGCAGCTCACAGATTAGCGGGGGAGCAACGCAGTATTTT. It is translated as CASSSQISGGATQYF. The J gene is TRBJ2-3, the V gene TRBV5-6; TRBD2 aligns across 9 bases. J was trimmed by 9 bases and V by 3 bases; bases with no gene match: 11. The CDR3 is made up of 15 amino acids. CDR1 and CDR2 (germline): SGHDT, YYEEEE.

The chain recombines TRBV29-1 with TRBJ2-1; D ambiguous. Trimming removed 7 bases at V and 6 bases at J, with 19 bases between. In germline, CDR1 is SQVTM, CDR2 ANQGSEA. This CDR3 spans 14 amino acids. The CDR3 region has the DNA TGCAGCGGCCAGTCAGTGGGTATGGGCAATGAGCAGTTCTTC. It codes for CSGQSVGMGNEQFF.

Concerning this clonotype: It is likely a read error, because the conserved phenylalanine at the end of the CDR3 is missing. CDR3 sequence: CASSLQGSSYEQYL. The CDR3 bases are TGTGCCAGCAGCTTGCAGGGAAGCTCCTACGAGCAGTACTTA. V gene TRBV11-1 combines with J gene TRBJ2-7; weak D call: TRBD1 (5 bases). CDR1 and CDR2 from the germline V gene are SGHAT and FQDESV (reference sequence). The V gene lost 3 bases and the J gene lost 0 bases, with 9 bases spanning the gap. This CDR3 has 14 amino acids.

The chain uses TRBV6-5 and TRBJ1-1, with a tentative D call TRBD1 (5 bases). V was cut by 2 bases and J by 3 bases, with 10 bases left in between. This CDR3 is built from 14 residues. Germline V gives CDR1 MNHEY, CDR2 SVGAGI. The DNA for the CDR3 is TGTGCCAGCAGTTACCGGGAGGGGTACACTGAAGCTTTCTTT. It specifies CASSYREGYTEAFF.

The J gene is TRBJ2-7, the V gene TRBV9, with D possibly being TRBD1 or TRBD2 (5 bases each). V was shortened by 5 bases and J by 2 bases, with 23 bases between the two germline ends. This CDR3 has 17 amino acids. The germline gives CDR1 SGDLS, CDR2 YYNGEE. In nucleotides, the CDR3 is TGTGCCAGCAGTTCTCGGGACGGAGATCTAGCTACCTACGAGCAGTACTTC. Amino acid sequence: CASSSRDGDLATYEQYF.

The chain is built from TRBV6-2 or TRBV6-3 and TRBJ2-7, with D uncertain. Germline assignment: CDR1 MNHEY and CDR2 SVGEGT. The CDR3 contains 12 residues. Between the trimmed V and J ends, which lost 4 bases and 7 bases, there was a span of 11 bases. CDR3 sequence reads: CASSFYPGEQYF. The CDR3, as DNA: TGTGCCAGCAGTTTCTACCCCGGGGAGCAGTACTTC.

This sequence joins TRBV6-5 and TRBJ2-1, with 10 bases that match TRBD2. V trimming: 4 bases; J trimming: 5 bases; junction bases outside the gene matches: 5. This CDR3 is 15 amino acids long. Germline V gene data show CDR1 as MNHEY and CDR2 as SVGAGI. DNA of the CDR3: TGTGCCAGCAGTTTAGCGGGGGGCATAAACAATGAGCAGTTCTTC. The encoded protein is CASSLAGGINNEQFF.

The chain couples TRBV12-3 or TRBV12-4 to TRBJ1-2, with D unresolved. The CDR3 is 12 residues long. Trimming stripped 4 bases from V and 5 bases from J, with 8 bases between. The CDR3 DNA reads TGTGCCAGCAGTTGGAGCTGGTATGGCTACACCTTC. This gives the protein CASSWSWYGYTF.

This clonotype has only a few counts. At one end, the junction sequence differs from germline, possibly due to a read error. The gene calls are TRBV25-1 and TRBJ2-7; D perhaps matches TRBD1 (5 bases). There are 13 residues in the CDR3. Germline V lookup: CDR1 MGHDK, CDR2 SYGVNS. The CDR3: CASGVWGSNEQYF. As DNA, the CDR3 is TGTGCCAGCGGGGTTTGGGGCTCCAACGAGCAGTACTTC.

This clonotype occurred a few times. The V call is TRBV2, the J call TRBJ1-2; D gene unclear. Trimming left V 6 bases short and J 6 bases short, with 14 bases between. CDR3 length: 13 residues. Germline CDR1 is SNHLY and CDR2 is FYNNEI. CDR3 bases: TGTGCCAGCAGGGCAGAATCGGTTGATGGCTACACCTTC. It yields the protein CASRAESVDGYTF.

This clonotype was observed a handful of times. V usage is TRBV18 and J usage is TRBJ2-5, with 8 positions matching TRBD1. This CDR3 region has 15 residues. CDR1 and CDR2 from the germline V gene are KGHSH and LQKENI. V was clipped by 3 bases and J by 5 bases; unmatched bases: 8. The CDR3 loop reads CASSPASTGGETQYF. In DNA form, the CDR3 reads TGTGCCAGCTCACCGGCATCTACAGGGGGTGAGACCCAGTACTTC.

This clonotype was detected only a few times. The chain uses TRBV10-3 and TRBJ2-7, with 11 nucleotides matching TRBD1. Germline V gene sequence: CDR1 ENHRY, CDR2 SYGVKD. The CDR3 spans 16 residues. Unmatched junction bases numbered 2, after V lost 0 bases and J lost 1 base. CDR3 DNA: TGTGCCATCAGTGAGTCGGGACAGGGGGAGTCCTACGAGCAGTACTTC. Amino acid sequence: CAISESGQGESYEQYF.

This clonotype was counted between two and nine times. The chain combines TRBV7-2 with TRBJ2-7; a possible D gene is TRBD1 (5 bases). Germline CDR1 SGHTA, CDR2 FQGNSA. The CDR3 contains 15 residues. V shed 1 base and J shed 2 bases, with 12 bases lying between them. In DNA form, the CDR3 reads TGTGCCAGCAGCTTAGTTACAGGTCCCACCTACGAGCAGTACTTC. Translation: CASSLVTGPTYEQYF.

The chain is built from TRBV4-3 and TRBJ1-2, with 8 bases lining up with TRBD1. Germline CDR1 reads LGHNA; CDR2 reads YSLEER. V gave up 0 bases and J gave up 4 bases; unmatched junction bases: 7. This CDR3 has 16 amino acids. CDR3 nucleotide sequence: TGCGCCAGCAGCCAAGATCTGGGGGACAGGATCTATGGCTACACCTTC. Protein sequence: CASSQDLGDRIYGYTF.

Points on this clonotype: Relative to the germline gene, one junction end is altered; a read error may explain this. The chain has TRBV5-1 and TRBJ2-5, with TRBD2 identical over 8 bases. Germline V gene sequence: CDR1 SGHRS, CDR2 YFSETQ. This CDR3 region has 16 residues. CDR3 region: CASSLFPAGEQEAQYF. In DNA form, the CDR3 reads TGCGCCAGCAGCTTGTTTCCAGCGGGGGAACAAGAGGCCCAGTACTTC.

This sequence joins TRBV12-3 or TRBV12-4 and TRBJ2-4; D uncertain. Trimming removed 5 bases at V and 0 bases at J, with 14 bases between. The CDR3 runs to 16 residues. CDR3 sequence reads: CASSPSDGLAKNIQYF. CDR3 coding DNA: TGTGCCAGCAGTCCCTCAGACGGGTTAGCCAAAAACATTCAGTACTTC.

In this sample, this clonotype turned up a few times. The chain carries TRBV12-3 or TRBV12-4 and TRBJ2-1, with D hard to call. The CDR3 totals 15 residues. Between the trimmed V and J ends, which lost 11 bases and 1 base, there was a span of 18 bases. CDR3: CASGPRALSYNEQFF. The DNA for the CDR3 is TGTGCCTCAGGTCCTCGGGCCTTATCCTACAATGAGCAGTTCTTC.

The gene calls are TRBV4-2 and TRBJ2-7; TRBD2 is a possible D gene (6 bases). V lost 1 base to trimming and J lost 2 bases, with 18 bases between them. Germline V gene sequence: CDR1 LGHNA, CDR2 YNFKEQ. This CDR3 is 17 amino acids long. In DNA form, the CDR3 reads TGTGCCAGCAGCCAAGTCGAAGGGGCGGGGTTAACCTACGAGCAGTACTTC. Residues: CASSQVEGAGLTYEQYF.

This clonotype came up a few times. The CDR3 DNA reads as TGTGCCAGCAGTTTCCCAGGGGGTGACTATGGCTACACCTTC. This sequence encodes CASSFPGGDYGYTF. This chain links TRBV28 with TRBJ1-2, with 7 positions matching TRBD1. The J segment lost 3 bases and the V segment lost 3 bases, leaving 4 bases of the junction unmatched. The germline V gene has CDR1 MDHEN and CDR2 SYDVKM. The CDR3 is 14 residues long.

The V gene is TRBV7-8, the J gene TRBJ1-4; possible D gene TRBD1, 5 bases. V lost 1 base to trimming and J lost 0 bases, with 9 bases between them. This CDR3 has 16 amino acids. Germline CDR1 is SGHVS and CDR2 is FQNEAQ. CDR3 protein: CASSLGRGATNEKLFF. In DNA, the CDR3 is TGTGCCAGCAGCTTAGGAAGGGGAGCAACTAATGAAAAACTGTTTTTT.